This entry lists 17 T cell receptor beta chains sequenced from one sample in a study of cytomegalovirus exposure and HLA in healthy donors. PCR was performed using 60 Vbeta and 13 Jbeta primers. The data were produced by immunoSEQ multiplex PCR, yet TCRdb's version contains in-frame clones alone and is incomplete. The sample has about 180,000 clones, around 80% seen once. Input material: PBMCs. The receptors were sampled from a male donor in good health and CMV-seronegative.

The rearrangement joins TRBV4-2 to TRBJ2-3, with TRBD2 matching 12 bases. Germline V gives CDR1 LGHNA, CDR2 YNFKEQ. CDR3 size: 16 residues. With 4 bases clipped from V and 3 bases from J, the junction kept 5 bases outside the gene matches. CDR3 sequence (DNA): TGTGCCAGCAGCCTCCGGACTAGCGGGGCAACAGATACGCAGTATTTT. It is translated as CASSLRTSGATDTQYF.

This clone was picked up one time. The genes are TRBV9 and TRBJ2-1; D remains unclear. The ends were cut back, 0 bases at V and 7 bases at J, with 11 bases in the middle. Germline assignment: CDR1 SGDLS and CDR2 YYNGEE. The CDR3 runs 14 residues. This CDR3 is CASSVGSQQNEQFF. Written as DNA, the CDR3 is TGTGCCAGCAGCGTAGGGTCCCAACAAAATGAGCAGTTCTTC.

The genes are TRBV7-6 and TRBJ2-5, with 9 bases lining up with TRBD2. With V trimmed by 6 bases and J by 1 base, 6 bases remained unmatched. CDR1 SGHVS and CDR2 FNYEAQ come from the germline V gene. This CDR3 is built from 15 residues. This chain's CDR3 is CASSYSGGSQETQYF. The CDR3 DNA reads TGTGCCAGCAGTTATAGCGGGGGAAGCCAAGAGACCCAGTACTTC.

This clone was picked up a small number of times. The chain recombines TRBV5-1 with TRBJ2-6; D is unresolved. The CDR3 runs to 16 residues. From germline, CDR1 is SGHRS and CDR2 YFSETQ. Trimming left V 0 bases short and J 0 bases short, with 7 bases between. Here the CDR3 reads CASSLEPSSGANVLTF. For the CDR3, the DNA is TGCGCCAGCAGCTTGGAACCGAGCTCTGGGGCCAACGTCCTGACTTTC.

There are a few counts of this clone. This chain connects TRBV4-1 to TRBJ2-2; 8 bases line up with TRBD2. Germline CDR1 reads MGHRA; CDR2 reads YSYEKL. V was pared by 4 bases and J by 9 bases, with 7 bases of the junction left unmatched. The length of the CDR3 is 14 residues. CDR3 in DNA: TGCGCCAGCAGCCCCCAGCGGGAGAACCGGGAGCTGTTTTTT. It encodes CASSPQRENRELFF.

J is TRBJ1-2 and V is TRBV2; 7 bases agree with TRBD1. The CDR3 is 11 amino acids. Germline V gene lookup returns CDR1 SNHLY and CDR2 FYNNEI. The ends lost 5 bases at V and 8 bases at J; junction bases unmatched: 2. The CDR3 DNA follows: TGTGCCAGCAGTAGGGACAGCGGCTACACCTTC. This codes for CASSRDSGYTF.

The V and J genes are TRBV19 and TRBJ1-4; D perhaps matches TRBD1 (6 bases). The V gene lost 7 bases and the J gene lost 3 bases, with 15 bases spanning the gap. The CDR3 is made up of 15 amino acids. Germline V gene lookup returns CDR1 LNHDA and CDR2 SQIVND (reference sequence). CDR3 loop: CASKYRAVSNEKLFF. The CDR3 DNA sequence: TGTGCCAGTAAATACAGGGCGGTCTCTAATGAAAAACTGTTTTTT. Based on the CDR3 plus reference TRBV19 and TRBJ1-4, the full variable domain is DGGITQSPKYLFRKEGQNVTLSCEQNLNHDAMYWYRQDPGQGLRLIYYSQIVNDFQKGDIAEGYSVSREKKESFPLTVTSAQKNPTAFYLCASKYRAVSNEKLFFGSGTQLSVL.

The chain uses TRBV18 and TRBJ2-7; D may be TRBD1 (6 bases). Germline lookup yields CDR1 KGHSH and CDR2 LQKENI. V gave up 3 bases and J gave up 2 bases, with 11 bases separating them. This CDR3 is built from 14 residues. The CDR3 spells CASSPGTPPYEQYF. The DNA of the CDR3 is TGTGCCAGCTCACCGGGGACACCACCCTACGAGCAGTACTTC. Variable domain in full (rest from reference TRBV18 and TRBJ2-7): NAGVMQNPRHLVRRRGQEARLRCSPMKGHSHVYWYRQLPEEGLKFMVYLQKENIIDESGMPKERFSAEFPKEGPSILRIQQVVRGDSAAYFCASSPGTPPYEQYFGPGTRLTVT.

V is TRBV27 and J is TRBJ2-5; 10 bases map to TRBD1. Germline V lookup: CDR1 MNHEY, CDR2 SMNVEV (reference sequence). There are 17 residues in the CDR3. J lost 4 bases, V lost 3 bases, and 11 bases had no gene match. The CDR3 DNA is TGTGCCAGCAGTTTGCAGACAGGGGGCTCTAACGGAGAGACCCAGTACTTC. This translates into CASSLQTGGSNGETQYF.

The V call is TRBV7-3, the J call TRBJ1-1, with 7 bases that match TRBD1. This CDR3 spans 14 amino acids. Germline trimming cut 5 bases from V and 5 bases from J; bases unmatched to any gene: 8. Germline lookup yields CDR1 SGHTA and CDR2 FQGTGA. Here the CDR3 DNA reads TGTGCCAGCAGCATCGACAGGGCGGGGACTGAAGCTTTCTTT. Its translation is CASSIDRAGTEAFF. Combining the CDR3 with reference TRBV7-3 and TRBJ1-1 gives the whole variable domain GAGVSQTPSNKVTEKGKYVELRCDPISGHTALYWYRQSLGQGPEFLIYFQGTGAADDSGLPNDRFFAVRPEGSVSTLKIQRTERGDSAVYLCASSIDRAGTEAFFGQGTRLTVV.

Only one count was recorded for this clone. The chain recombines TRBV12-1 with TRBJ1-1; the table assigns TRBD1, which was not confirmed against the DNA. TRBV12-1 is a pseudogene segment. This CDR3 is built from 14 residues. CDR3 bases: TGTGCCAGCAGCTTGGGACAGGGGTGCACTGAAGCTTTCTTT. Translation: CASSLGQGCTEAFF.

The rearrangement uses TRBV28 and TRBJ2-1; TRBD2 matches at 8 bases. With V trimmed by 6 bases and J by 8 bases, 9 bases remained unmatched. Germline V gene sequence: CDR1 MDHEN, CDR2 SYDVKM. This CDR3 has 14 residues. The CDR3 loop reads CASRRKAGVYEQFF. The CDR3 DNA reads TGTGCCAGCAGGAGGAAAGCGGGAGTCTATGAGCAGTTCTTC.

The chain joins TRBV5-4 to TRBJ2-5, with a tentative D call TRBD1 (5 bases). V gave up 3 bases and J gave up 3 bases, with 9 bases separating them. The CDR3 is made up of 13 amino acids. Germline V CDR1 and CDR2: SGHNT, YYREEE (reference sequence). The CDR3 protein is CASSWGREETQYF. As DNA, the CDR3 is TGTGCCAGCAGCTGGGGCAGGGAAGAGACCCAGTACTTC.

This clone was seen more than once but under ten times. The chain joins TRBV7-9 to TRBJ2-6, with D perhaps TRBD2 (7 bases). The germline gives CDR1 SEHNR, CDR2 FQNEAQ (reference sequence). Deletions cut 3 bases from V and 3 bases from J, with 12 bases between. CDR3 length: 16 amino acids. In nucleotides, the CDR3 is TGTGCCAGCAGCTTGAAGGGGGGGCTTGGGGCCAACGTCCTGACTTTC. Translation gives CASSLKGGLGANVLTF.

This chain uses TRBV19 with TRBJ2-7; maybe TRBD1 (6 bases). Germline V lookup: CDR1 LNHDA, CDR2 SQIVND (reference sequence). The CDR3 length is 18 residues. Trimming left V 5 bases short and J 0 bases short, with 23 bases between. This CDR3 reads CASSSYPIRGSNSYEQYF. The DNA for the CDR3 is TGTGCCAGTAGTTCTTACCCCATCAGGGGCTCTAACTCCTACGAGCAGTACTTC.

This clone came up once. The J gene is TRBJ2-7, the V gene TRBV5-6, with 12 nucleotides matching TRBD2. CDR1 and CDR2 from the germline V gene are SGHDT and YYEEEE. CDR3 size: 17 residues. Trimming cost V 5 bases and J 1 base; bases outside gene matches: 10. CDR3 coding DNA: TGTGCCAGCAGGGCCAGGACTAGCGGGGCGATATCCTACGAGCAGTACTTC. This gives the protein CASRARTSGAISYEQYF.

Points on this clone: One end of the junction varies from germline; a read error may be responsible. The chain employs TRBV30 and TRBJ1-2; TRBD1 aligns across 8 bases. CDR3 length: 13 residues. The germline V gene encodes CDR1 GTSNPN and CDR2 SVGIG (reference sequence). CDR3 sequence: CAWSSGGFYGYPF. The CDR3, as DNA: TGTGCCTGGAGTTCAGGGGGCTTCTATGGCTACCCCTTC.